A selection of T cell receptor beta chains follows, all from one sample in a study of OX40 agonist ivuxolimab in advanced cancers. Produced via immunoSEQ multiplex PCR; TCRdb's table is partial and in-frame only. This sample has under 60,000 clones, with about 82% found just once. Sequenced here: CD4+ or CD8+ T cells sorted from blood, sampled in a trial of the OX40 agonist ivuxolimab. The receptor set was obtained from an adult with an advanced solid tumor such as melanoma, head and neck, liver or kidney cancer. Each CDR3 is given with its conserved first and last residue. The order of the fields is J gene, V gene, CDR3 protein.

TRBJ1-5	TRBV19	CASSGTGAQSRSQHF
TRBJ2-3	TRBV4-3	CASSQVTGGPTDTQYF
TRBJ1-2	TRBV30	CAWSPGDYGYTF
TRBJ2-2	TRBV6-6	CASNRGANTGELFF
TRBJ1-2	TRBV2	CAELEGLNYGYTF
TRBJ1-5	TRBV7-2	CASSLRGYRNQPQHF
TRBJ2-3	TRBV6-6	CASSYSAGGQDTQYF
TRBJ1-2	TRBV5-3	CASSLSNSGWAGYTF
TRBJ2-3	TRBV6-6	CASSRSGGEGTQYF
TRBJ2-6	TRBV14	CASSPTGLRSGANVLTF
TRBJ1-1	TRBV28	CASSFASIGQKSTEAFF
TRBJ2-1	TRBV9	CASSARTSGGMDEQFF
TRBJ2-3	TRBV7-3	CASSLSSADTQYF
TRBJ2-3	TRBV15	CATSRDRGRGTDTQYF
TRBJ1-5	TRBV4-2	CASSQLWGGKNVSNQPQHF
TRBJ2-7	TRBV19	CASKVRAGWNYEQYF
TRBJ1-3	TRBV30	CAWGRDRGSGNTIYF
TRBJ2-1	TRBV10-2	CASRDVYNEQFF
TRBJ2-1	TRBV5-1	CASSWGLAGGPYNEQFF
TRBJ2-7	TRBV5-1	CASSLGGGLAVYEQYF
TRBJ1-2	TRBV28	CASSGQAQYYGYTF
TRBJ1-2	TRBV6-5	CASSYLGTGDGYTF
TRBJ1-1	TRBV29-1	CSALEFWDTEAFF
TRBJ2-3	TRBV11-2	CASSLDVRGSTQYF
TRBJ1-1	TRBV7-3	CASSPIPGIGTEAFF
TRBJ2-3	TRBV10-3	CAITAGTSGGFTDTQYF
TRBJ2-3	TRBV5-5	CASSPGLARDTQYF
TRBJ2-7	TRBV11-3	CASSTRGESSYEQYF
TRBJ1-5	TRBV5-6	CASSLGGYSNQPQHF
TRBJ1-1	TRBV6-5	CASSRFPGEAFF
TRBJ1-1	TRBV5-1	CASSSGDANTEAFF
TRBJ2-5	TRBV6-7	CASSLGAQYF
TRBJ2-4	TRBV4-1	CASSQPDRGSKNIQYF
TRBJ2-5	TRBV21-1	CASSTHQYF
TRBJ1-1	TRBV27	CASSFSWKTEAFF
TRBJ2-5	TRBV4-2	CASSQVGAGETQYF
TRBJ2-7	TRBV15	CATSRAGGTDSYEQYF
TRBJ1-3	TRBV6-5	CASSLQGVGGNTIYF
TRBJ1-5	TRBV2	CASSESGPQPQHF
TRBJ1-2	TRBV19	CASKEHYGYTF
TRBJ1-4	TRBV5-1	CASSSTGLTNEKLFF
TRBJ1-5	TRBV7-8	CASSSRDRGYSNQPQHF
TRBJ2-6	TRBV7-9	CASSLQGTGANVLTF
TRBJ2-2	TRBV5-1	CASSSPPGELFF
TRBJ2-2	TRBV28	CASSLGGSGTGELFF
TRBJ2-2	TRBV29-1	CSVTLAGGNTGELFF
TRBJ1-5	TRBV29-1	CSVDVGQGGQPQHF
TRBJ1-2	TRBV27	CASSLVAGEGYTF
TRBJ1-6	TRBV5-3	CARSLVGQGRPPLHF
TRBJ1-2	TRBV28	CASSLPGYGYTF